In its sample, the clone carrying this TCR beta chain was seen once. Its antigen remains unknown. This sample is part of a study of Ad26.COV2.S vaccination and SARS-CoV-2 variants. In the study overall: Doses of Ad26.COV2.S were injected into muscle once or twice, 56 days apart. The study's findings and limits: Possibly, TCR breadth and depth analyses underestimated total T cell responses. Similar non-spike TCR breadth was observed in recipients of vaccine and of placebo.

The germline V gene encodes CDR1 MGHRA and CDR2 YSYEKL. The CDR3 runs 18 residues. Trimming took off 0 bases at V and 5 bases at J, with 19 bases between the two ends. Clones were sequenced by immunoSEQ multiplex PCR, and TCRdb holds only the in-frame ones, with some missing. The sample has around 310,000 clones, around 90% seen once. Treatment described: roughly 18 received Ad26.COV2.S at low or high dose, single or two shots; five or six received placebo; per-sample allocation not given. Vaccine and placebo recipients were sampled on day 63 after the first injection. The receptor was isolated from a person aged 18-65 years who received the Ad26.COV2.S COVID-19 vaccine or a placebo. This chain connects TRBV4-1 to TRBJ1-4; D gene ambiguous. This specimen consisted of peripheral blood, obtained in a trial of Ad26.COV2.S vaccine versus placebo. The CDR3 reads CASSQDLPWTGGNEKLFF. DNA for the CDR3: TGCGCCAGCAGCCAAGATCTCCCTTGGACGGGAGGGAATGAAAAACTGTTTTTT.